Sequencing of this T cell receptor beta chain was carried out in a study of cytomegalovirus exposure and HLA in healthy donors. Study outcomes and limitations: HLA alleles were associated with 18,000 or so TCR beta sequences in a later analysis at 0.05 false discovery rate. The authors assumed roughly uniform sequencing depth across donors for presence/absence analyses. Associated with cytomegalovirus, according to the listing, were 150 to 200 TCR beta chains. Later work found most CMV-associated TCR beta chains apparently HLA-restricted.

PCR amplification relied on 60 Vbeta primers (plus 13 Jbeta primers). TCRdb's table, derived via immunoSEQ multiplex PCR, lists solely in-frame clones and lacks some. The data show about 160,000 clones, more than 65% seen once. Trimming took 4 bases from V and 10 from J; bases not matched to a gene: 6. CDR1 is MDHEN, CDR2 SYDVKM, per germline. This CDR3 is built from 13 residues. Comments on this clone: The antigen remains undetermined.

This receptor was identified in a man over 45 in good health and CMV-seropositive. V and J are TRBV28 and TRBJ2-5; 10 bases match TRBD2. Specimen: PBMCs. The CDR3 region is CASSSASGRDQYF. The CDR3, as DNA: TGTGCCAGCAGTTCGGCTAGCGGGAGAGACCAGTACTTC.